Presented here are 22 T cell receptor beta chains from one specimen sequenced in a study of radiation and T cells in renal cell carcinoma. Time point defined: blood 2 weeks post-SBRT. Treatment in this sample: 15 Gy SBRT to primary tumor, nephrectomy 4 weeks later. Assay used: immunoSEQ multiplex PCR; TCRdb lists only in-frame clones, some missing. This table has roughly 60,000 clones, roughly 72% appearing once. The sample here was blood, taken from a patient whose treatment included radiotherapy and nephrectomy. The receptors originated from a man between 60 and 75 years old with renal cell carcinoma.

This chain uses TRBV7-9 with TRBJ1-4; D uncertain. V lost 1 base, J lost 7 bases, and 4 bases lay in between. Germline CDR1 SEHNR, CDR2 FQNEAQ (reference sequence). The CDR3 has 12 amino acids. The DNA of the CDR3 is TGTGCCAGCAGCTTAGTAGGTGAAAAACTGTTTTTT. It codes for CASSLVGEKLFF.

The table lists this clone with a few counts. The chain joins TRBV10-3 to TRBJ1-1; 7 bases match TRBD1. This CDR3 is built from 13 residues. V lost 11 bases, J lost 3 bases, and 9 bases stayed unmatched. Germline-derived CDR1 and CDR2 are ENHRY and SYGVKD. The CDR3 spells CAVTIRGDTEAFF. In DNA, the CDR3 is TGTGCCGTAACGATCAGGGGGGACACTGAAGCTTTCTTT.

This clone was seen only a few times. CDR3: CASSSGRNTEAFF. CDR3 coding DNA: TGTGCCAGCAGCTCGGGGCGGAACACTGAAGCTTTCTTT. The chain joins TRBV5-6 to TRBJ1-1, with a tentative D call TRBD1 (5 bases). This CDR3 spans 13 amino acids. V was clipped by 3 bases and J by 1 base, with 7 bases between them. Per the germline V gene, CDR1 is SGHDT and CDR2 is YYEEEE.

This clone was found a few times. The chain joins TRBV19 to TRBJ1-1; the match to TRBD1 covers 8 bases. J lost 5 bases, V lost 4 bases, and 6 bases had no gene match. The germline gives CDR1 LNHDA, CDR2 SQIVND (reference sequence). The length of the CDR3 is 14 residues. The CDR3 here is CASSTQTGVTEAFF. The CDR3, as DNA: TGTGCCAGTAGTACCCAGACAGGGGTGACTGAAGCTTTCTTT.

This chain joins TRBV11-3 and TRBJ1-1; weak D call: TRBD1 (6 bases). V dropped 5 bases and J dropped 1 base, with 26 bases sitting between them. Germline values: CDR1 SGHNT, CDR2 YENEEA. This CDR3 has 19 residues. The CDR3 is CASSPSPFFDRTGNTEAFF. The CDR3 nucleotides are TGTGCCAGCAGCCCCAGTCCCTTTTTCGACAGGACGGGGAACACTGAAGCTTTCTTT.

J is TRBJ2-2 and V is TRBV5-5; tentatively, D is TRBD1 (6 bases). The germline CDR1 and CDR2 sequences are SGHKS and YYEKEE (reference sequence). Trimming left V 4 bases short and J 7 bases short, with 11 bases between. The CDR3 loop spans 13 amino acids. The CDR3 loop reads CASSLDRIGELFF. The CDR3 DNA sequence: TGTGCCAGCAGCCTAGACAGGATCGGGGAGCTGTTTTTT. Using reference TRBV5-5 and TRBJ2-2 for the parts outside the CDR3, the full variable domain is DAGVTQSPTHLIKTRGQQVTLRCSPISGHKSVSWYQQVLGQGPQFIFQYYEKEERGRGNFPDRFSARQFPNYSSELNVNALLLGDSALYLCASSLDRIGELFFGEGSRLTVL.

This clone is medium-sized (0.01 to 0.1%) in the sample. Here the CDR3 reads CASSIVSNPGTDTTEAFF. The CDR3 bases are TGTGCCAGTAGTATAGTAAGCAACCCCGGGACAGACACCACTGAAGCTTTCTTT. This chain connects TRBV19 to TRBJ1-1, with 7 bases matching TRBD1. CDR3 length equals 18 residues. The J segment lost 4 bases and the V segment lost 1 base, leaving 15 bases of the junction unmatched. CDR1 LNHDA and CDR2 SQIVND come from the germline V gene (reference sequence). Filled out from reference TRBV19 and TRBJ1-1, the complete variable domain reads DGGITQSPKYLFRKEGQNVTLSCEQNLNHDAMYWYRQDPGQGLRLIYYSQIVNDFQKGDIAEGYSVSREKKESFPLTVTSAQKNPTAFYLCASSIVSNPGTDTTEAFFGQGTRLTVV.

The CDR3 nucleotides are TGTGCCAGCGCTCAGGGGAATGGCTACACCTTC. The encoded protein is CASAQGNGYTF. This rearrangement joins TRBV11-3 to TRBJ1-2, with a possible D match to TRBD1 (6 bases). Germline values: CDR1 SGHNT, CDR2 YENEEA. V lost 8 bases, J lost 6 bases, and 10 bases lay in between. The CDR3 extends over 11 amino acids. Full variable domain (missing parts from reference TRBV11-3 and TRBJ1-2): EAGVVQSPRYKIIEKKQPVAFWCNPISGHNTLYWYLQNLGQGPELLIRYENEEAVDDSQLPKDRFSAERLKGVDSTLKIQPAELGDSAVYLCASAQGNGYTFGSGTRLTVV.

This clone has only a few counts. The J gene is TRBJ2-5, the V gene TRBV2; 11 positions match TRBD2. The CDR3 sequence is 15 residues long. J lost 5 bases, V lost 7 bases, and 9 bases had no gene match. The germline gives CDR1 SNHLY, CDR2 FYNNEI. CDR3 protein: CASKGLAGGLETQYF. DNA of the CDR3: TGTGCCAGCAAGGGGCTAGCGGGAGGTCTGGAGACCCAGTACTTC.

The CDR3 here is CASSLEGAHTKSLFF. The CDR3, as DNA: TGCGCCAGCAGCTTGGAAGGGGCCCATACCAAAAGTCTGTTTTTT. This chain connects TRBV5-1 to TRBJ1-4, with D perhaps TRBD1 (5 bases). The germline CDR1 and CDR2 sequences are SGHRS and YFSETQ. The V and J ends lost 0 bases and 14 bases respectively, with 20 bases between them. There are 15 residues in the CDR3.

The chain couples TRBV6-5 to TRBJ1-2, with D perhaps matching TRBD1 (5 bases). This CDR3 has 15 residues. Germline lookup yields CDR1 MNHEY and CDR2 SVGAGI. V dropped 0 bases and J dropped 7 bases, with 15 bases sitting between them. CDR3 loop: CASSYSMDTRVGYTF. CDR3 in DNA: TGTGCCAGCAGTTACTCGATGGACACCAGAGTTGGCTACACCTTC.

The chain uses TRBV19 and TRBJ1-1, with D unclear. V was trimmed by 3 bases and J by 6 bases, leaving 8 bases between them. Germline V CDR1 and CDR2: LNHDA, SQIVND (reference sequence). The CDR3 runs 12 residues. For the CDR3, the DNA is TGTGCCAGTAGTATGGGTGGGGCTGAAGCTTTCTTT. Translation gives CASSMGGAEAFF. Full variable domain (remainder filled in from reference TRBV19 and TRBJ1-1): DGGITQSPKYLFRKEGQNVTLSCEQNLNHDAMYWYRQDPGQGLRLIYYSQIVNDFQKGDIAEGYSVSREKKESFPLTVTSAQKNPTAFYLCASSMGGAEAFFGQGTRLTVV.

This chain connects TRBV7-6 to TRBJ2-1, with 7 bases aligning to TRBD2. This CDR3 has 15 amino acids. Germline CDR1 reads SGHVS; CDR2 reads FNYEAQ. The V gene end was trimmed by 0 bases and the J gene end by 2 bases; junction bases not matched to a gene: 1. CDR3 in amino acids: CASSLAGGAYNEQFF. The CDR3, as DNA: TGTGCCAGCAGCTTAGCGGGAGGGGCCTACAATGAGCAGTTCTTC.

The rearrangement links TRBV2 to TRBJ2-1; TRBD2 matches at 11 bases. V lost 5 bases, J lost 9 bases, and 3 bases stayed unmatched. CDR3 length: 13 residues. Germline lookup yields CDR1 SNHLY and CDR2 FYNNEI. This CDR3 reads CASSKGTSGEQFF. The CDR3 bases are TGTGCCAGCAGTAAAGGGACTAGCGGTGAGCAGTTCTTC. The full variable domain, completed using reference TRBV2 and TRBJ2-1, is EPEVTQTPSHQVTQMGQEVILRCVPISNHLYFYWYRQILGQKVEFLVSFYNNEISEKSEIFDDQFSVERPDGSNFTLKIRSTKLEDSAMYFCASSKGTSGEQFFGPGTRLTVL.

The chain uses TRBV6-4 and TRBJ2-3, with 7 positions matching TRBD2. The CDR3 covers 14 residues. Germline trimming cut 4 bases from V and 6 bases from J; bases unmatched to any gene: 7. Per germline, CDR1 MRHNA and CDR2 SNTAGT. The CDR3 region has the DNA TGTGCCAGCAGTGCAGAAATGGGAGGGGATACGCAGTATTTT. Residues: CASSAEMGGDTQYF.

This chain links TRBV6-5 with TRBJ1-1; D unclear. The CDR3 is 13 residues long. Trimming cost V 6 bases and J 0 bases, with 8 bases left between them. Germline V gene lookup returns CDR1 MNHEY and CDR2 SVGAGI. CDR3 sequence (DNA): TGTGCCAGCAGGCCGGGGATGAACACTGAAGCTTTCTTT. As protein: CASRPGMNTEAFF.

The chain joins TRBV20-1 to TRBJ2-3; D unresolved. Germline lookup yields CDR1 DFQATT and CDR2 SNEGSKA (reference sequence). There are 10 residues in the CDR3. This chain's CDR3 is CSPVGDTQYF. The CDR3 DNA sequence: TGCAGCCCTGTGGGAGATACGCAGTATTTT.

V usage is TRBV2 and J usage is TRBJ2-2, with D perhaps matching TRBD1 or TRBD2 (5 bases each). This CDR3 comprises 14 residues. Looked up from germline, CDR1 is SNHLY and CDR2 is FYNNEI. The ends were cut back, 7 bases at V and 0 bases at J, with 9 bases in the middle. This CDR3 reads CASKGTSNTGELFF. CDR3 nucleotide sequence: TGTGCCAGCAAAGGGACCTCGAACACCGGGGAGCTGTTTTTT.

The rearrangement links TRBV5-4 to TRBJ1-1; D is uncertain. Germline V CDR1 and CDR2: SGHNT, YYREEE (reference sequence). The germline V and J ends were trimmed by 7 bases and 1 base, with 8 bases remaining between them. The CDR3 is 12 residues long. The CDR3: CASFSENTEAFF. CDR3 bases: TGTGCCAGCTTTTCAGAGAACACTGAAGCTTTCTTT.

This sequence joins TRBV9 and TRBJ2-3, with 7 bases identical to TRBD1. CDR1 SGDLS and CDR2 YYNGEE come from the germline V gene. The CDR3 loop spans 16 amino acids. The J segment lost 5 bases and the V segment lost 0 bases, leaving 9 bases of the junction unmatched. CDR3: CASSVGPARTGDTQYF. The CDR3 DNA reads TGTGCCAGCAGCGTAGGCCCAGCGCGGACAGGAGATACGCAGTATTTT.

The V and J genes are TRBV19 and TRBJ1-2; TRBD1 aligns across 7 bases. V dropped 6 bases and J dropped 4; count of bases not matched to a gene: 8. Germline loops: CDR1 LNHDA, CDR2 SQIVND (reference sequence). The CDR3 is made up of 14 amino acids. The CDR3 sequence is CASRKRQGSYGYTF. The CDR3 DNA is TGTGCCAGTAGGAAACGACAGGGCAGCTATGGCTACACCTTC.

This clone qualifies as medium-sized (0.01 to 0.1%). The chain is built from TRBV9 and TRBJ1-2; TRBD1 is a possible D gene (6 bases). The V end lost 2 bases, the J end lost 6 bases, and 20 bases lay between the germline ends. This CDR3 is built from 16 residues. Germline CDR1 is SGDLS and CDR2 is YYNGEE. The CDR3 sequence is CASSVGAPGPADGYTF. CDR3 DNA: TGTGCCAGCAGCGTGGGGGCCCCCGGACCCGCCGATGGCTACACCTTC.